A single sample gave rise to the 5 T cell receptor beta chains below, sequenced in a study of T-cell memory formation after mild COVID-19. One entry per CDR3 protein results from TCRdb running MiXCR on the 5' RACE reads. The sample has more than 80,000 distinct CDR3 sequences, around an eighth seen once. Sequenced material: PBMCs or a T cell subset sorted from them (not recorded which). These receptors all come from an adult woman who had mild COVID-19 (a few samples of this study predate the infection). Cell type and time point are not known.

The chain recombines TRBV9 with TRBJ2-1; D gene ambiguous. V was pared by 4 bases and J by 5 bases, with 13 bases between. The CDR3 loop spans 14 amino acids. In germline, CDR1 is SGDLS, CDR2 YYNGEE. CDR3 nucleotides: TGTGCCAGCAGCACTGACTCCACCGACAATGAGCAGTTCTTC. Translated: CASSTDSTDNEQFF.

Regarding this clonotype: A read error may account for a junction end that differs from germline. The rearrangement joins TRBV7-7 to TRBJ2-1; D is uncertain. Germline lookup yields CDR1 SSHAT and CDR2 FNYEAQ (reference sequence). The CDR3 has 14 amino acids. CDR3 residues: CASSSGYSLNEQFF. In DNA form, the CDR3 reads TGTGCTAGCAGCTCCGGTTACTCACTCAATGAGCAGTTCTTC.

The gene calls are TRBV10-3 and TRBJ1-2; a weak D match, TRBD1 (6 bases). The V end was cut by 0 bases, the J end by 1 base, with 15 bases between. This CDR3 is 17 amino acids long. CDR1 is ENHRY and CDR2 is SYGVKD in the germline V gene. The CDR3 loop reads CAISESSQGTVNYGYTF. CDR3 DNA sequence: TGTGCCATCAGTGAGTCGTCGCAGGGGACCGTTAACTATGGCTACACCTTC.

This chain uses TRBV11-2 with TRBJ1-1, with D uncertain. Trimming stripped 1 base from V and 1 base from J, with 7 bases between. CDR1 is SGHAT and CDR2 is FQNNGV in the germline V gene. The CDR3 loop spans 14 amino acids. The CDR3 spells CASSLVGQNTEAFF. In DNA, the CDR3 is TGTGCCAGCAGCTTAGTGGGCCAGAACACTGAAGCTTTCTTT.

The rearrangement links TRBV6-5 to TRBJ1-4; D gene ambiguous. Trimming stripped 3 bases from V and 8 bases from J, with 16 bases between. The CDR3 extends over 15 amino acids. CDR1 is MNHEY, CDR2 SVGAGI, per germline. CDR3 nucleotides: TGTGCCAGCAGTTATACGTCGGCGAGTAGAGAAAAACTGTTTTTT. Translation: CASSYTSASREKLFF.